These T cell receptor beta chains were read from a single sample in a study of blood T cell repertoires in COVID-19. Method: immunoSEQ multiplex PCR; TCRdb's copy keeps in-frame clones and lacks some. This sample yields about 200,000 clones, of which 87% are seen a single time; 2% to 2.5% belongs to the top ten. Material: PBMCs or T cells enriched from blood (not recorded which). Receptors originate from a woman in her 30s who had recovered from COVID-19. Both conserved end residues are part of each CDR3. A D gene is named only where the DNA matches it firmly. Not all rows give a size; the values are once, few, many and, for expanded clones, a class.

V,size,J,D,length,CDR3,DNA
TRBV2,NA,TRBJ1-4,TRBD1,12,CASGGQNEKLFF,TGTGCCAGCGGGGGACAGAATGAAAAACTGTTTTTT
TRBV6-5,NA,TRBJ1-5,NA,12,CASSSAGQPQHF,TGTGCCAGCAGTTCCGCGGGCCAGCCCCAGCATTTT
TRBV21-1,once,TRBJ2-2,NA,15,CASILGGQTTGELFF,TGTGCCAGCATCCTAGGGGGACAGACCACCGGGGAGCTGTTTTTT
TRBV25-1,NA,TRBJ2-2,NA,17,CASSDPNRVKGTGELFF,TGTGCCAGCAGTGATCCAAACAGGGTTAAGGGCACCGGGGAGCTGTTTTTT
TRBV2,NA,TRBJ1-1,TRBD1,14,CASSDETGWTEAFF,TGTGCCAGCAGTGACGAGACAGGGTGGACTGAAGCTTTCTTT
TRBV5-6,NA,TRBJ1-1,NA,15,CASISSGGGDTEAFF,TGTGCCAGCATAAGTTCGGGAGGAGGGGACACTGAAGCTTTCTTT
TRBV2,NA,TRBJ2-7,TRBD2,14,CASTLAGGRYEQYF,TGTGCCAGCACCCTAGCGGGGGGTCGGTACGAGCAGTACTTC
TRBV12-3/TRBV12-4,NA,TRBJ1-1,NA,12,CASSFYRTEAFF,TGTGCCAGCAGTTTTTACAGGACTGAAGCTTTCTTT
TRBV7-2,few,TRBJ1-2,NA,12,CASSLEGYGYTF,TGTGCCAGCAGCCTGGAGGGCTATGGCTACACCTTC
TRBV19,once,TRBJ2-6,TRBD1,18,CASNPLGTVGTGANVLTF,TGTGCCAGTAACCCATTGGGGACAGTTGGAACTGGGGCCAACGTCCTGACTTTC
TRBV5-1,many,TRBJ1-1,NA,15,CASSLTGSMNTEAFF,TGCGCCAGCAGCTTGACCGGGTCGATGAACACTGAAGCTTTCTTT
TRBV3-1/TRBV3-2,NA,TRBJ2-7,NA,12,CASSQAPGEQYF,TGTGCCAGCAGCCAAGCCCCGGGAGAGCAGTACTTC
TRBV11-2,NA,TRBJ1-1,TRBD1,14,CASSSPTGDTEAFF,TGTGCCAGCAGCTCACCGACAGGGGACACTGAAGCTTTCTTT
TRBV10-3,NA,TRBJ1-2,TRBD1,14,CAISGGQRDYGYTF,TGTGCCATCAGTGGGGGACAGAGGGACTATGGCTACACCTTC
TRBV19,NA,TRBJ1-6,NA,13,CASSQGGDSPLHF,TGTGCCAGTAGCCAGGGAGGGGATTCACCCCTCCACTTT
TRBV4-1,NA,TRBJ2-2,TRBD2,16,CASSQDGSGRTGELFF,TGCGCCAGCAGCCAAGACGGTAGCGGGAGGACCGGGGAGCTGTTTTTT
TRBV18,NA,TRBJ2-6,TRBD1,16,CASSPDRASGANVLTF,TGTGCCAGCTCCCCAGACAGGGCCTCTGGGGCCAACGTCCTGACTTTC
TRBV7-8,NA,TRBJ2-3,NA,12,CASSSSADTQYF,TGTGCCAGCAGCTCAAGCGCAGATACGCAGTATTTT
TRBV27,NA,TRBJ2-7,NA,14,CASSYFVRGYEQYF,TGTGCCAGCAGTTATTTTGTCAGGGGCTACGAGCAGTACTTC
TRBV7-9,NA,TRBJ1-2,NA,13,CASSLKGPYGYTF,TGTGCCAGCAGCTTAAAGGGGCCCTATGGCTACACCTTC
TRBV4-1,NA,TRBJ2-7,NA,16,CASSQPHRAKPYEQYF,TGCGCCAGCAGCCAACCCCACAGGGCGAAACCCTACGAGCAGTACTTC
TRBV5-6,NA,TRBJ2-2,TRBD1,16,CASSLYGTANTGELFF,TGTGCCAGCAGCTTGTATGGGACAGCCAACACCGGGGAGCTGTTTTTT
TRBV5-4,NA,TRBJ2-5,NA,15,CASSLSGDLQETQYF,TGTGCCAGCAGCTTGAGCGGTGACCTCCAAGAGACCCAGTACTTC
TRBV3-1/TRBV3-2,NA,TRBJ2-1,TRBD2,18,CASSHTPGLAGGPNEQFF,TGTGCCAGCAGCCACACTCCGGGACTAGCGGGAGGGCCAAATGAGCAGTTCTTC
TRBV5-4,NA,TRBJ2-1,TRBD2,12,CASSGGSGEQFF,TGTGCCAGCTCGGGGGGATCGGGTGAGCAGTTCTTC